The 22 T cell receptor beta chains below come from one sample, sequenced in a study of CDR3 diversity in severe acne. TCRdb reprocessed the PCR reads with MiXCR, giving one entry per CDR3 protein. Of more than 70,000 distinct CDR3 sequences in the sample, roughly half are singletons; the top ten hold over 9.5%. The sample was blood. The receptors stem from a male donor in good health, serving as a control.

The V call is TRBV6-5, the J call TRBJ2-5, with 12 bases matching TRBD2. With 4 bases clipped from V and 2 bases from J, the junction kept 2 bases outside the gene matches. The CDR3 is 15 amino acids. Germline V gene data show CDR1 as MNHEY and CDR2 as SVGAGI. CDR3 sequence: CASSFLAGGQETQYF. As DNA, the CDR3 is TGTGCCAGCAGTTTCCTAGCGGGAGGGCAAGAGACCCAGTACTTC.

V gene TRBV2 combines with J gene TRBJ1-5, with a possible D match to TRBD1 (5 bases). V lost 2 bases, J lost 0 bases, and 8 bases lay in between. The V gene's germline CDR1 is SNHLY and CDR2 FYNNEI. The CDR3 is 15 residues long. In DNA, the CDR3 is TGTGCCAGCAGTGAAAGCAGGGCTAGCAATCAGCCCCAGCATTTT. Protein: CASSESRASNQPQHF.

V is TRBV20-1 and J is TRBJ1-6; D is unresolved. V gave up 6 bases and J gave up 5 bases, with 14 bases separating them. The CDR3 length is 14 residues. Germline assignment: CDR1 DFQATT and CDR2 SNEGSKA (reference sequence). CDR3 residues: CSAKESYHNSPLHF. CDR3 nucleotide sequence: TGCAGTGCGAAAGAGTCGTATCATAATTCACCCCTCCACTTT.

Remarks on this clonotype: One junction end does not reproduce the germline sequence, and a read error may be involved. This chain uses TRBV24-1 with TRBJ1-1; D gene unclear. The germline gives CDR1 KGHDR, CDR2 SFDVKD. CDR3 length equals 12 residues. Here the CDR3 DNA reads TGTGCCACCAGTGATTTGGACGAAGAAGCTTACTTT. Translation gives CATSDLDEEAYF.

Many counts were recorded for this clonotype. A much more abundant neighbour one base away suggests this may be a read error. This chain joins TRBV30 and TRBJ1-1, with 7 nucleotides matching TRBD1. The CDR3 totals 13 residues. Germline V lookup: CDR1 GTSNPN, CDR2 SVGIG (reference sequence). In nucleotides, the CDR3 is TGTGCCAGCAAGGGGGCTCGACTCACTGAAGCTCTCTTT. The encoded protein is CASKGARLTEALF.

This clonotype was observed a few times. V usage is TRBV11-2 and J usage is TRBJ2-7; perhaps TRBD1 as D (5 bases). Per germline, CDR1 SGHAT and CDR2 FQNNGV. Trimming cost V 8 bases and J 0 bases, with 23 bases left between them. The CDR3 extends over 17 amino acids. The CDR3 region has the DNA TGTGCCAGCCCCGGGCCTACCAGGGCAGGGATCTCCTACGAGCAGTACTTC. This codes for CASPGPTRAGISYEQYF.

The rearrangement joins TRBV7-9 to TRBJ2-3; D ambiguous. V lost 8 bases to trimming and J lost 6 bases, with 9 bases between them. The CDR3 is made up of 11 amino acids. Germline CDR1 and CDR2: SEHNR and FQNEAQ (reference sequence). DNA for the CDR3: TGTGCCAGCGGCAATTACGATACGCAGTATTTT. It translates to CASGNYDTQYF.

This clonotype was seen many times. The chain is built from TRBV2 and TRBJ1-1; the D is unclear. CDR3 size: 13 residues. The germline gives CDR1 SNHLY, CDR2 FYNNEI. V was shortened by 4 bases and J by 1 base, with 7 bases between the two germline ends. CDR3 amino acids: CASSGRGNTEAFF. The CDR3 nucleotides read TGTGCCAGCAGTGGTCGGGGGAACACTGAAGCTTTCTTT.

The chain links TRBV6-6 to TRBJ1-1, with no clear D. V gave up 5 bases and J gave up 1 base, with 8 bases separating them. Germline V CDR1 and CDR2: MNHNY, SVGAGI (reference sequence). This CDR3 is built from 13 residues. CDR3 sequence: CASSTIRNTEAFF. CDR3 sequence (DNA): TGTGCCAGCAGTACTATTCGGAACACTGAAGCTTTCTTT.

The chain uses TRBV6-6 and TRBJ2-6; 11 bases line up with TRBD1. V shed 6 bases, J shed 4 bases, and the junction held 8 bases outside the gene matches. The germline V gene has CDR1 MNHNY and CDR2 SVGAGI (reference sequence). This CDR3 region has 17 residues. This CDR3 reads CASRLGQGAYGANVLTF. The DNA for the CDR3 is TGTGCCAGCAGGCTCGGACAGGGGGCTTACGGGGCCAACGTCCTGACTTTC.

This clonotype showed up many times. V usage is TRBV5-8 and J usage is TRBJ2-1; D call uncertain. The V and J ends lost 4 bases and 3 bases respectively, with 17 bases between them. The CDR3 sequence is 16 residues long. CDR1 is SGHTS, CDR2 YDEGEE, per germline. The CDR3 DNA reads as TGTGCCAGCAGCCGCCCCGAGTTCGACCGCTACAATGAGCAGTTCTTC. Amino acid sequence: CASSRPEFDRYNEQFF.

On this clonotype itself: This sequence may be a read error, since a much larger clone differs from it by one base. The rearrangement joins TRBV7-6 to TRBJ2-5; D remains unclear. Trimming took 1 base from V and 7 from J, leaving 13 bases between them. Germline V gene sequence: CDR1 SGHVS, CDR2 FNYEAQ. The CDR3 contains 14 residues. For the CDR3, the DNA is TGTGCCAGCAGCTTAGGCACCCGTAACCGGACCCAGTACTTC. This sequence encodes CASSLGTRNRTQYF.

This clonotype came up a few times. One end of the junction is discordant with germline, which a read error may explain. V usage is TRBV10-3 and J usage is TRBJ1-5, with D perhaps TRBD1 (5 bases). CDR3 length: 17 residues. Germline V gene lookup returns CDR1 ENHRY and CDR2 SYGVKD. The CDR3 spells CAISESLGVGGNRPQHF. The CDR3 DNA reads TGTGCCATCAGTGAGTCGTTGGGGGTGGGCGGCAATCGGCCCCAGCATTTT.

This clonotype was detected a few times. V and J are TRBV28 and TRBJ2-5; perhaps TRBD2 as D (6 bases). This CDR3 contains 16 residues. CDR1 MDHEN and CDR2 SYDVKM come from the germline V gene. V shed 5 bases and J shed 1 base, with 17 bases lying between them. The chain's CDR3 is CASSPRRAGSQETQYF. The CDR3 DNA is TGTGCCAGCAGTCCCCGTCGAGCGGGCTCCCAAGAGACCCAGTACTTC.

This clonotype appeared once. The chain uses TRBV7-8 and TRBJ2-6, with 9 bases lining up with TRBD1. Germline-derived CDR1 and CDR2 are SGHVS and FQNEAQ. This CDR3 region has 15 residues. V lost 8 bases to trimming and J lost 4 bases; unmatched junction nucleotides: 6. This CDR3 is CASLQGAGGANVLTF. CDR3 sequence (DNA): TGTGCCAGCCTACAGGGGGCGGGGGGGGCCAACGTCCTGACTTTC. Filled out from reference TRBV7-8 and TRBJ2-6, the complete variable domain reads GAGVSQSPRYKVAKRGQDVALRCDPISGHVSLFWYQQALGQGPEFLTYFQNEAQLDKSGLPSDRFFAERPEGSVSTLKIQRTQQEDSAVYLCASLQGAGGANVLTFGAGSRLTVL.

The DNA of the CDR3 is TGTGCCAGCAGTGAACAAGTTATGATGAAGGGACGTCCAGCCTACGAGCAGTTCTTC. Translation gives CASSEQVMMKGRPAYEQFF. The V and J genes are TRBV25-1 and TRBJ2-7; D possibly matches TRBD1 or TRBD2 (5 bases each). The J call may be incorrect, as the DNA end agrees better with TRBJ2-1. The CDR3 is 19 residues long. Germline values: CDR1 MGHDK, CDR2 SYGVNS.

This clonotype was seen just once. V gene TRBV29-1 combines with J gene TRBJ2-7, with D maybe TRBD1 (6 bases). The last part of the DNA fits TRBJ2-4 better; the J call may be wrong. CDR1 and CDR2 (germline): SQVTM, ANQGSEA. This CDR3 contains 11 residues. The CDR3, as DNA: TGCAGCGTTGAAACAGGGTACATTCAGTACTTC. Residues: CSVETGYIQYF.

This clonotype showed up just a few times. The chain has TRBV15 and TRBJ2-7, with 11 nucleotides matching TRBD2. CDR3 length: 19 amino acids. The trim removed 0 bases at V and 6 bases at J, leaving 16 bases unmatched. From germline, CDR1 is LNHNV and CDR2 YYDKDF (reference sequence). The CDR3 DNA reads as TGTGCCACCAGCAGAGAGGATGGTCGGGTAGCGGGAGGGCCCAGCGAGCAGTACTTC. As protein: CATSREDGRVAGGPSEQYF. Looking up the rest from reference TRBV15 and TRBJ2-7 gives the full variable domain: DAMVIQNPRYQVTQFGKPVTLSCSQTLNHNVMYWYQQKSSQAPKLLFHYYDKDFNNEADTPDNFQSRRPNTSFCFLDIRSPGLGDTAMYLCATSREDGRVAGGPSEQYFGPGTRLTVT.

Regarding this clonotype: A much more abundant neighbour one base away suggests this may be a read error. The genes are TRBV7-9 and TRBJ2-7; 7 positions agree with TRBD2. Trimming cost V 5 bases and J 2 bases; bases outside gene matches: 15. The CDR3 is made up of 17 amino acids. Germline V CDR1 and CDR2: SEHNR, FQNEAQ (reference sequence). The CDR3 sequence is CASSPGASGGRTYEQYF. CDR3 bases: TGTGCCAGCAGCCCTGGGGCTAGCGGAGGGCGCACCTACGAGCAGTACTTC.

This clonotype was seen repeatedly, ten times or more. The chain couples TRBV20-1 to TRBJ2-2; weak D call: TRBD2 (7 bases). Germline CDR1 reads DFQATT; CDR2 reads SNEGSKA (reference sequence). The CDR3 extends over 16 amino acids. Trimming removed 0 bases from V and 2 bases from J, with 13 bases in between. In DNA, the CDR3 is TGCAGTGCTAGAGATACGGGGGGCTTTAACACCGGGGAGCTGTTTTTT. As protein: CSARDTGGFNTGELFF.

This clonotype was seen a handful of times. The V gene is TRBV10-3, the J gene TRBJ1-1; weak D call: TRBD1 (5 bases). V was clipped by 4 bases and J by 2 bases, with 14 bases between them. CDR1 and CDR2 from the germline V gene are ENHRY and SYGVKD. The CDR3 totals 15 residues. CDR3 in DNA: TGTGCCATCAGTGCCGGGGGGAGGTCCAACACTGAAGCTTTCTTT. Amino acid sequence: CAISAGGRSNTEAFF.

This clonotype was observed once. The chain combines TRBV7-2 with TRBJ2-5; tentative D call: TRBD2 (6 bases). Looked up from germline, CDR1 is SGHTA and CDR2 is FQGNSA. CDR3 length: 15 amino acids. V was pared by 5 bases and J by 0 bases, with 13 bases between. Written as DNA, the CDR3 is TGTGCCAGCAGCCTGACTAGAGTTAACCAAGAGACCCAGTACTTC. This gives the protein CASSLTRVNQETQYF.